What follows are 8 T cell receptor beta chains derived from one specimen sequenced in a study of OX40 agonist ivuxolimab in advanced cancers. Profiling relied on immunoSEQ multiplex PCR, and the TCRdb table lists in-frame clones only, not all of them. The table has about 35,000 clones, roughly 80% seen once. The sample consisted of CD4+ or CD8+ T cells sorted from blood, taken in a trial of the OX40 agonist ivuxolimab. These receptors all come from an adult with an advanced solid tumor such as melanoma, head and neck, liver or kidney cancer.

The V call is TRBV11-2, the J call TRBJ2-1; TRBD2 matches at 12 bases. Per germline, CDR1 SGHAT and CDR2 FQNNGV. The length of the CDR3 is 17 residues. Trimming at V came to 4 bases and at J to 4 bases, leaving 8 bases not matched to a gene. CDR3 bases: TGTGCCAGCAGCTCGACTTCCGGGACTAGCGGGTACAATGAGCAGTTCTTC. This sequence encodes CASSSTSGTSGYNEQFF.

The chain joins TRBV7-2 to TRBJ2-3, with 9 nucleotides matching TRBD2. In germline, CDR1 is SGHTA, CDR2 FQGNSA. V dropped 1 base and J dropped 4; count of bases not matched to a gene: 3. The CDR3 sequence is 15 residues long. The CDR3 region has the DNA TGTGCCAGCAGCTTAGTAGCGGGAGCGGCAGATACGCAGTATTTT. Its protein is CASSLVAGAADTQYF.

V gene TRBV9 combines with J gene TRBJ1-4; D is possibly TRBD1 (6 bases). This CDR3 spans 15 amino acids. Germline assignment: CDR1 SGDLS and CDR2 YYNGEE. The germline V and J ends were trimmed by 0 bases and 7 bases, with 13 bases remaining between them. CDR3: CASSVGAGAGEKLFF. In DNA form, the CDR3 reads TGTGCCAGCAGCGTAGGGGCAGGGGCGGGTGAAAAACTGTTTTTT.

V usage is TRBV19 and J usage is TRBJ1-2; a weak D match, TRBD1 (6 bases). V was clipped by 1 base and J by 0 bases, with 15 bases between them. The V gene's germline CDR1 is LNHDA and CDR2 SQIVND (reference sequence). This CDR3 contains 17 residues. As DNA, the CDR3 is TGTGCCAGTAGTATAGTGGAGGGACAAGCAGCTAACTATGGCTACACCTTC. This translates into CASSIVEGQAANYGYTF.

The chain links TRBV5-1 to TRBJ2-7; D tentatively reads TRBD1 or TRBD2 (5 bases each). This CDR3 has 17 residues. CDR1 SGHRS and CDR2 YFSETQ come from the germline V gene. Trimming shortened V by 4 bases and J by 0 bases, and 20 bases separated the two germline ends. CDR3 nucleotides: TGCGCCAGCAGCCGGCCTCAGGGAGAAGTCTACTCCTACGAGCAGTACTTC. Translation gives CASSRPQGEVYSYEQYF. Full variable domain (remainder filled in from reference TRBV5-1 and TRBJ2-7): KAGVTQTPRYLIKTRGQQVTLSCSPISGHRSVSWYQQTPGQGLQFLFEYFSETQRNKGNFPGRFSGRQFSNSRSEMNVSTLELGDSALYLCASSRPQGEVYSYEQYFGPGTRLTVT.

The chain employs TRBV7-9 and TRBJ2-4; D may be TRBD2 (6 bases). The CDR3 covers 14 residues. Trimming cost V 5 bases and J 5 bases, with 13 bases left between them. From germline, CDR1 is SEHNR and CDR2 FQNEAQ (reference sequence). CDR3 nucleotides: TGTGCCAGCAGCCCCAGGTGGGGGGAAAACATTCAGTACTTC. Translated: CASSPRWGENIQYF.

The V call is TRBV7-2, the J call TRBJ2-1; D gene unclear. Deletions cut 1 base from V and 4 bases from J, with 11 bases between. The CDR3 sequence is 15 residues long. CDR1 and CDR2 (germline): SGHTA, FQGNSA. CDR3 amino acids: CASSLGGGAYNEQFF. In nucleotides, the CDR3 is TGTGCCAGCAGCTTAGGTGGCGGAGCATACAATGAGCAGTTCTTC.

This chain connects TRBV27 to TRBJ1-1; TRBD1 agrees at 7 bases. CDR3 length: 14 residues. The germline CDR1 and CDR2 sequences are MNHEY and SMNVEV (reference sequence). Trimming took 3 bases from V and 4 from J; bases not matched to a gene: 5. The CDR3 region is CASSLSNRGTEAFF. The CDR3 nucleotides are TGTGCCAGCAGTTTGTCGAACAGGGGCACTGAAGCTTTCTTT.